Listed here are 22 T cell receptor beta chains from one sample, sequenced in a study of T-cell memory formation after mild COVID-19. TCRdb analysed the 5' RACE reads with MiXCR anew, one entry per CDR3 protein. The table includes fewer than 450,000 distinct CDR3 sequences, roughly 21% detected once. The specimen sequenced was PBMCs or a T cell subset sorted from them (not recorded which). These receptors were collected from an adult woman who had mild COVID-19 (a few samples of this study predate the infection). Cell type and time point are not known.

The J gene is TRBJ2-1, the V gene TRBV12-3 or TRBV12-4; a weak D match, TRBD1 (6 bases). Trimming took 6 bases from V and 9 from J, leaving 9 bases between them. The CDR3 runs 11 residues. CDR3 residues: CASSQGTEQFF. The CDR3 coding sequence is TGTGCCAGCAGCCAGGGGACTGAGCAGTTCTTC.

This clonotype has just one count. This chain connects TRBV6-5 to TRBJ2-3, with 8 positions matching TRBD2. Per the germline V gene, CDR1 is MNHEY and CDR2 is SVGAGI. CDR3 length equals 15 residues. The trim removed 5 bases at V and 5 bases at J, leaving 9 bases unmatched. The CDR3 DNA follows: TGTGCCAGCAGTACGGGGGCGGGGGGACGAGATACGCAGTATTTT. As protein: CASSTGAGGRDTQYF.

Only a few counts were recorded for this clonotype. The chain carries TRBV6-2 or TRBV6-3 and TRBJ1-2; a weak D match, TRBD1 (5 bases). The germline gives CDR1 MNHEY, CDR2 SVGEGT. V shed 5 bases and J shed 7 bases, with 23 bases lying between them. This CDR3 region has 16 residues. CDR3 DNA: TGTGCCAGCAGTGCAGCCCGGGACGGAAAAGCAGGTGGCTACACCTTC. Translated: CASSAARDGKAGGYTF.

This clonotype was seen more than once but under ten times. This chain connects TRBV5-1 to TRBJ2-5; D is perhaps TRBD1 or TRBD2 (5 bases each). This CDR3 has 15 residues. V lost 0 bases and J 4 bases, leaving 13 bases between the germline ends. Germline loops: CDR1 SGHRS, CDR2 YFSETQ. The CDR3 sequence: CASSLVGDPGETQYF. DNA of the CDR3: TGCGCCAGCAGCTTGGTGGGGGATCCAGGAGAGACCCAGTACTTC.

The chain is built from TRBV10-3 and TRBJ2-7, with a tentative D call TRBD1 (6 bases). Trimming removed 8 bases from V and 0 bases from J, with 11 bases in between. CDR1 ENHRY and CDR2 SYGVKD come from the germline V gene. The CDR3 sequence is 13 residues long. CDR3 sequence: CAIRRQDSYEQYF. CDR3 DNA: TGTGCCATCCGAAGACAGGACTCCTACGAGCAGTACTTC.

This clonotype was picked up a small number of times. The chain is built from TRBV23-1 and TRBJ2-3, with D possibly being TRBD1 (5 bases). TRBV23-1 belongs to the ORF category, with a function that is uncertain. The CDR3 totals 13 residues. Trimming took 2 bases from V and 6 from J, leaving 9 bases between them. DNA of the CDR3: TGCGCCAGCAGTCAACCAGGGCGGGATACGCAGTATTTT. This gives the protein CASSQPGRDTQYF.

This clonotype turned up a few times. The chain couples TRBV5-1 to TRBJ2-7, with 9 positions matching TRBD1. Germline values: CDR1 SGHRS, CDR2 YFSETQ. There are 15 residues in the CDR3. V dropped 4 bases and J dropped 2; count of bases not matched to a gene: 7. The CDR3 DNA reads TGCGCCAGCAGCCGAGGACAGGGGATCACCTACGAGCAGTACTTC. It specifies CASSRGQGITYEQYF.

This clonotype was observed a handful of times. V is TRBV5-1 and J is TRBJ1-2; TRBD1 is a possible D gene (6 bases). CDR3 length equals 14 residues. Germline CDR1 is SGHRS and CDR2 is YFSETQ. V was pared by 4 bases and J by 6 bases, with 16 bases between. CDR3 amino acids: CASSPRGGRDGYTF. CDR3 bases: TGCGCCAGCAGCCCACGCGGGGGGCGCGATGGCTACACCTTC.

This clonotype was counted only a few times. The chain uses TRBV7-2 and TRBJ2-1; D gene ambiguous. The germline CDR1 and CDR2 sequences are SGHTA and FQGNSA. The CDR3 totals 14 residues. V lost 8 bases, J lost 4 bases, and 15 bases lay in between. The CDR3 protein is CASFDPRLYNEQFF. The CDR3 DNA reads as TGTGCCAGCTTTGACCCTCGCCTTTACAATGAGCAGTTCTTC.

This chain uses TRBV10-3 with TRBJ2-5, with a weak D call TRBD2 (5 bases). Germline-derived CDR1 and CDR2 are ENHRY and SYGVKD. The CDR3 is made up of 11 amino acids. V lost 4 bases and J lost 5, with 5 bases in between. The CDR3 nucleotides are TGTGCCATCAGTGGAGGGGAGACCCAGTACTTC. As protein: CAISGGETQYF.

The chain employs TRBV7-2 and TRBJ2-3; 8 nucleotides line up with TRBD1. V dropped 5 bases and J dropped 1; count of bases not matched to a gene: 8. The CDR3 runs to 16 residues. Germline V gene data show CDR1 as SGHTA and CDR2 as FQGNSA. The CDR3 sequence is CASSPNPGQGTDTQYF. The CDR3 nucleotides are TGTGCCAGCAGCCCAAACCCGGGACAGGGCACAGATACGCAGTATTTT.

The genes are TRBV7-9 and TRBJ2-7; 8 bases align to TRBD2. Germline V gene data show CDR1 as SEHNR and CDR2 as FQNEAQ (reference sequence). The CDR3 is 17 residues long. J gave up 4 bases and V 1 base, and 12 bases lay outside the gene matches. The CDR3 DNA is TGTGCCAGCAGCTTAGTCCCCCCGCTAGCGGGCCGATACGAGCAGTACTTC. Translated, it gives CASSLVPPLAGRYEQYF.

The rearrangement joins TRBV7-9 to TRBJ1-2, with no clear D. V gave up 5 bases and J gave up 6 bases, with 16 bases separating them. CDR1 and CDR2 (germline): SEHNR, FQNEAQ (reference sequence). CDR3 length equals 14 residues. The CDR3: CASSPQMGGDGYTF. CDR3 sequence (DNA): TGTGCCAGCAGCCCCCAGATGGGAGGAGATGGCTACACCTTC.

This clonotype appeared a few times. The chain links TRBV20-1 to TRBJ1-2; D is ambiguous. CDR1 is DFQATT, CDR2 SNEGSKA, per germline (reference sequence). This CDR3 has 12 amino acids. Trimming took 6 bases from V and 8 from J, leaving 16 bases between them. The DNA for the CDR3 is TGCAGTGCACCTAACGCGGACCGGGGCTACACCTTC. This translates into CSAPNADRGYTF.

The rearrangement links TRBV15 to TRBJ2-5; 11 nucleotides align to TRBD1. The length of the CDR3 is 15 residues. Germline CDR1 is LNHNV and CDR2 is YYDKDF (reference sequence). V shed 5 bases and J 1 base; nucleotides not matched to a gene: 3. The CDR3 sequence: CATSWGQGGQETQYF. The CDR3 DNA is TGTGCCACCAGCTGGGGACAGGGGGGCCAAGAGACCCAGTACTTC.

This clonotype was seen a handful of times. V and J are TRBV5-1 and TRBJ1-5; possibly TRBD1 for D (5 bases). The V gene lost 2 bases and the J gene lost 3 bases, with 9 bases spanning the gap. CDR3 length equals 14 residues. Germline CDR1 and CDR2: SGHRS and YFSETQ. CDR3 in amino acids: CASSFDSLNQPQHF. CDR3 in DNA: TGCGCCAGCAGCTTCGACAGCCTCAATCAGCCCCAGCATTTT.

This clonotype appeared many times. The chain joins TRBV25-1 to TRBJ2-5, with D perhaps matching TRBD2 (6 bases). The CDR3 spans 12 residues. Germline loops: CDR1 MGHDK, CDR2 SYGVNS. V was trimmed by 3 bases and J by 4 bases, leaving 6 bases between them. The CDR3 DNA follows: TGTGCCAGCAGTGAGGGGGGAGAGACCCAGTACTTC. Its translation: CASSEGGETQYF.

At least ten counts were recorded for this clonotype. The CDR3 region has the DNA TGTGCCAGCAGCCCCGGGACAGCCGACGAGCAGTACTTC. The encoded protein is CASSPGTADEQYF. The chain links TRBV7-8 to TRBJ2-7, with TRBD1 identical over 7 bases. The J segment lost 5 bases and the V segment lost 5 bases, leaving 6 bases of the junction unmatched. CDR1 is SGHVS and CDR2 is FQNEAQ in the germline V gene. This CDR3 region has 13 residues.

The chain couples TRBV5-1 to TRBJ1-1; TRBD1 matches at 8 bases. Germline values: CDR1 SGHRS, CDR2 YFSETQ. With 4 bases clipped from V and 1 base from J, the junction kept 3 bases outside the gene matches. There are 14 residues in the CDR3. The CDR3 sequence: CASSAGTGNTEAFF. CDR3 DNA: TGCGCCAGCAGCGCCGGGACAGGGAACACTGAAGCTTTCTTT.

The rearrangement uses TRBV5-1 and TRBJ1-4, with 7 positions matching TRBD1. CDR1 SGHRS and CDR2 YFSETQ come from the germline V gene. V shed 4 bases and J 6 bases; nucleotides not matched to a gene: 6. The CDR3 totals 14 residues. The CDR3 sequence is CASSQGQVDEKLFF. The CDR3 nucleotides read TGCGCCAGCAGCCAAGGACAGGTGGATGAAAAACTGTTTTTT. The whole variable domain, filled in from reference TRBV5-1 and TRBJ1-4, reads KAGVTQTPRYLIKTRGQQVTLSCSPISGHRSVSWYQQTPGQGLQFLFEYFSETQRNKGNFPGRFSGRQFSNSRSEMNVSTLELGDSALYLCASSQGQVDEKLFFGSGTQLSVL.

The chain joins TRBV30 to TRBJ2-7, with D perhaps assigned TRBD1 or TRBD2 (5 bases each). V was trimmed by 0 bases and J by 4 bases, leaving 22 bases between them. Germline CDR1 and CDR2: GTSNPN and SVGIG (reference sequence). CDR3 length: 17 residues. CDR3 sequence reads: CAWSVFGTVERRYEQYF. The CDR3 DNA reads as TGTGCCTGGAGTGTATTCGGGACGGTAGAGCGGAGATACGAGCAGTACTTC. The whole variable domain, filled in from reference TRBV30 and TRBJ2-7, reads SQTIHQWPATLVQPVGSPLSLECTVEGTSNPNLYWYRQAAGRGLQLLFYSVGIGQISSEVPQNLSASRPQDRQFILSSKKLLLSDSGFYLCAWSVFGTVERRYEQYFGPGTRLTVT.

In this sample, this clonotype turned up a few times. The chain carries TRBV18 and TRBJ2-7; no firm D call. V lost 4 bases and J 0 bases, leaving 7 bases between the germline ends. Germline lookup yields CDR1 KGHSH and CDR2 LQKENI. The CDR3 loop spans 13 amino acids. CDR3 bases: TGTGCCAGCTCACTCACAGCCTCCTACGAGCAGTACTTC. Protein product: CASSLTASYEQYF.